The 30 T cell receptor beta chains in this list originate from one sample, sequenced in a study of chemoradiotherapy in HPV16-positive cancers. The protocol was immunoSEQ multiplex PCR, while the TCRdb copy is restricted to in-frame clones and leaves out a portion. Here the sample spans some 5,000 clones, 70% to 90% being singletons. This material consisted of tumor tissue, taken from a patient who underwent chemoradiotherapy. Receptors originate from a human donor with HPV-associated anogenital cancer.

This chain uses TRBV7-9 with TRBJ1-1; D ambiguous. This CDR3 comprises 12 residues. With 5 bases removed from V and 6 bases from J, the gap between germline ends came to 10 bases. CDR1 and CDR2 (germline): SEHNR, FQNEAQ (reference sequence). The CDR3 is CASSLGIAEAFF. CDR3 DNA sequence: TGTGCCAGCAGCCTCGGAATCGCTGAAGCTTTCTTT.

This chain connects TRBV7-9 to TRBJ1-5; D might be TRBD1 (6 bases). Germline V gene sequence: CDR1 SEHNR, CDR2 FQNEAQ (reference sequence). The CDR3 is made up of 15 amino acids. V was clipped by 6 bases and J by 2 bases, with 14 bases between them. CDR3 bases: TGTGCCAGCAGTTCACAGGGCTGGGGCAATCAGCCCCAGCATTTT. Translated, it gives CASSSQGWGNQPQHF.

The rearrangement uses TRBV14 and TRBJ2-7; D unresolved. V lost 0 bases and J lost 5, with 14 bases in between. From germline, CDR1 is SGHDN and CDR2 FVKESK. CDR3 length equals 15 residues. The CDR3, as DNA: TGTGCCAGCAGCCAAGAATTGCGTGTAAGCCACGAGCAGTACTTC. Translated: CASSQELRVSHEQYF.

The rearrangement links TRBV7-9 to TRBJ1-2, with 7 bases aligning to TRBD1. The J segment lost 3 bases and the V segment lost 5 bases, leaving 6 bases of the junction unmatched. The germline V gene encodes CDR1 SEHNR and CDR2 FQNEAQ (reference sequence). This CDR3 spans 14 amino acids. The CDR3 coding sequence is TGTGCCAGCAGCATTTTTACAGGGGACTATGGCTACACCTTC. It specifies CASSIFTGDYGYTF.

The chain links TRBV11-3 to TRBJ2-2, with no clear D. This CDR3 has 13 residues. V lost 5 bases and J 5 bases, leaving 9 bases between the germline ends. Germline CDR1 SGHNT, CDR2 YENEEA. For the CDR3, the DNA is TGTGCCAGCAGCCGGACGAGTACCGGGGAGCTGTTTTTT. Its translation is CASSRTSTGELFF.

The genes are TRBV19 and TRBJ1-1; no firm D call. Trimming removed 1 base from V and 1 base from J, with 7 bases in between. This CDR3 has 14 residues. Germline V CDR1 and CDR2: LNHDA, SQIVND (reference sequence). The CDR3 protein is CASSIVRGNTEAFF. In nucleotides, the CDR3 is TGTGCCAGTAGTATAGTTCGGGGGAACACTGAAGCTTTCTTT.

This clone occurred once. The CDR3 DNA follows: TGTGCCAGCAGCTCCCCGTTGACAGACCCATCTAACTATGGCTACACCTTC. It specifies CASSSPLTDPSNYGYTF. The V call is TRBV7-3, the J call TRBJ1-2; the D gene is possibly TRBD1 (5 bases). Trimming left V 4 bases short and J 0 bases short, with 18 bases between. The CDR3 contains 17 residues. Germline CDR1 and CDR2: SGHTA and FQGTGA.

The chain combines TRBV7-3 with TRBJ1-1, with a weak D call TRBD1 (6 bases). V dropped 5 bases and J dropped 1 base, with 8 bases sitting between them. The CDR3 is 13 amino acids. Per the germline V gene, CDR1 is SGHTA and CDR2 is FQGTGA. Here the CDR3 reads CASSQDRNTEAFF. CDR3 nucleotide sequence: TGTGCCAGCAGCCAGGACAGGAACACTGAAGCTTTCTTT. The variable domain in full, completed from reference TRBV7-3 and TRBJ1-1, reads GAGVSQTPSNKVTEKGKYVELRCDPISGHTALYWYRQSLGQGPEFLIYFQGTGAADDSGLPNDRFFAVRPEGSVSTLKIQRTERGDSAVYLCASSQDRNTEAFFGQGTRLTVV.

V gene TRBV6-6 combines with J gene TRBJ1-2, with unresolved D. With 4 bases removed from V and 0 bases from J, the gap between germline ends came to 9 bases. This CDR3 has 14 amino acids. Per germline, CDR1 MNHNY and CDR2 SVGAGI (reference sequence). The CDR3 sequence: CASSSDGANYGYTF. The DNA for the CDR3 is TGTGCCAGCAGTTCCGACGGGGCTAACTATGGCTACACCTTC.

By share of the sample, this clone is large (0.1 to 1%). V and J are TRBV29-1 and TRBJ1-2, with 11 bases fitting TRBD1. Germline V gene sequence: CDR1 SQVTM, CDR2 ANQGSEA. CDR3 length: 11 amino acids. V was pared by 7 bases and J by 10 bases, with 5 bases of the junction left unmatched. The CDR3 DNA sequence: TGCAGCGCAAGGACAGGGGGCGACTACACCTTC. It specifies CSARTGGDYTF.

The rearrangement links TRBV27 to TRBJ1-4; the D gene is possibly TRBD1 (5 bases). CDR1 is MNHEY, CDR2 SMNVEV, per germline (reference sequence). Trimming pared 8 bases from V and 13 bases from J, leaving 20 bases between. The CDR3 is 13 amino acids. In nucleotides, the CDR3 is TGTGCCAGCTCCGGGACCCCTCCGGTAGGACTGTTTTTT. The encoded protein is CASSGTPPVGLFF.

This clone occurred a few times. This chain uses TRBV30 with TRBJ1-1, with D uncertain. V lost 4 bases and J lost 7, with 16 bases in between. The CDR3 covers 13 residues. Germline values: CDR1 GTSNPN, CDR2 SVGIG (reference sequence). The CDR3 loop is CAWILPGGGEAFF. CDR3 DNA sequence: TGTGCCTGGATCCTACCCGGAGGTGGTGAAGCTTTCTTT. Filled out from reference TRBV30 and TRBJ1-1, the complete variable domain reads SQTIHQWPATLVQPVGSPLSLECTVEGTSNPNLYWYRQAAGRGLQLLFYSVGIGQISSEVPQNLSASRPQDRQFILSSKKLLLSDSGFYLCAWILPGGGEAFFGQGTRLTVV.

CDR3 DNA sequence: TGTGCCACCCGGCGCGGGACGGCCTACAATGAGCAGTTCTTC. It is translated as CATRRGTAYNEQFF. The genes are TRBV5-8 and TRBJ2-1, with D possibly matching TRBD2 (6 bases). Germline V CDR1 and CDR2: SGHTS, YDEGEE. V was shortened by 9 bases and J by 2 bases, with 15 bases between the two germline ends. This CDR3 has 14 residues.

This clone was observed once. The DNA of the CDR3 is TGTGCCAGCAGCAAACGACTAGCGGGTTACAATGAGCAGTTCTTC. Translation gives CASSKRLAGYNEQFF. V and J are TRBV5-4 and TRBJ2-1, with TRBD2 matching 10 bases. Per the germline V gene, CDR1 is SGHNT and CDR2 is YYREEE (reference sequence). This CDR3 spans 15 amino acids. V shed 4 bases and J 4 bases; nucleotides not matched to a gene: 5.

The chain uses TRBV19 and TRBJ2-1; TRBD2 matches at 13 bases. Germline loops: CDR1 LNHDA, CDR2 SQIVND (reference sequence). The J segment lost 6 bases and the V segment lost 4 bases, leaving 18 bases of the junction unmatched. The CDR3 runs to 20 residues. In DNA, the CDR3 is TGTGCCAGTAGTACCAAAGGACTAGCGGGGGCCCTCTTCTCAGCCAATGAGCAGTTCTTC. It yields the protein CASSTKGLAGALFSANEQFF.

This chain connects TRBV5-6 to TRBJ2-3; no reliable D call. The germline V and J ends were trimmed by 3 bases and 4 bases, with 12 bases remaining between them. The CDR3 sequence is 14 residues long. Per the germline V gene, CDR1 is SGHDT and CDR2 is YYEEEE. The CDR3 reads CASSSGRWADTQYF. For the CDR3, the DNA is TGTGCCAGCAGCTCCGGGCGGTGGGCAGATACGCAGTATTTT.

Written as DNA, the CDR3 is TGTGCCAGCAGTTTATGGCAGGGATCAAATGGCTACACCTTC. Its translation: CASSLWQGSNGYTF. This sequence joins TRBV28 and TRBJ1-2; tentatively, D is TRBD1 (5 bases). Germline values: CDR1 MDHEN, CDR2 SYDVKM. The CDR3 covers 14 residues. The V end was cut by 0 bases, the J end by 6 bases, with 11 bases between.

Here the CDR3 DNA reads TGCGCCAGCAGCCAGGAAGGGGTTTCTAATGAAAAACTGTTTTTT. Its translation: CASSQEGVSNEKLFF. The genes are TRBV4-3 and TRBJ1-4, with a tentative D call TRBD1 (5 bases). Trimming left V 3 bases short and J 3 bases short, with 11 bases between. The CDR3 contains 15 residues. The germline CDR1 and CDR2 sequences are LGHNA and YSLEER.

The V call is TRBV12-5, the J call TRBJ1-5; 8 positions match TRBD1. V was pared by 7 bases and J by 4 bases, with 9 bases of the junction left unmatched. Germline V gene data show CDR1 as LGHNT and CDR2 as FRNRAP. This CDR3 is 15 amino acids long. The CDR3: CASAAGQGRNQPQHF. CDR3 sequence (DNA): TGTGCTAGTGCCGCCGGACAGGGAAGGAATCAGCCCCAGCATTTT.

The chain links TRBV6-1 to TRBJ2-7, with D possibly TRBD1 on 6 matching bases. The germline CDR1 and CDR2 sequences are MNHNS and SASEGT. Trimming pared 6 bases from V and 2 bases from J, leaving 17 bases between. The CDR3 length is 15 residues. CDR3 coding DNA: TGTGCCAGCAGGGAAACGACAGGATCTACCTACGAGCAGTACTTC. This codes for CASRETTGSTYEQYF.

The rearrangement joins TRBV7-8 to TRBJ1-2; no clear D gene. V lost 7 bases to trimming and J lost 8 bases, with 23 bases between them. In germline, CDR1 is SGHVS, CDR2 FQNEAQ. The CDR3 totals 15 residues. Written as DNA, the CDR3 is TGTGCCAGCACCGCCAGGCGGGTCGGGAATGGGGGCTACACCTTC. Its protein is CASTARRVGNGGYTF.

The rearrangement links TRBV4-2 to TRBJ2-7; possibly TRBD1 for D (6 bases). The germline V gene encodes CDR1 LGHNA and CDR2 YNFKEQ. The CDR3 length is 14 residues. V was trimmed by 2 bases and J by 6 bases, leaving 14 bases between them. The CDR3 here is CASSQSHRQVEQYF. CDR3 bases: TGTGCCAGCAGCCAAAGCCATCGACAGGTCGAGCAGTACTTC.

J is TRBJ2-7 and V is TRBV9; D remains ambiguous. This CDR3 has 13 amino acids. Looked up from germline, CDR1 is SGDLS and CDR2 is YYNGEE. Trimming removed 0 bases at V and 2 bases at J, with 6 bases between. CDR3: CASSVGDTYEQYF. DNA of the CDR3: TGTGCCAGCAGCGTAGGCGACACCTACGAGCAGTACTTC.

V is TRBV6-1 and J is TRBJ2-7, with a tentative D call TRBD1 (6 bases). The length of the CDR3 is 12 residues. Looked up from germline, CDR1 is MNHNS and CDR2 is SASEGT. Between the trimmed V and J ends, which lost 10 bases and 3 bases, there was a span of 13 bases. The CDR3 protein is CAIWDTVYEQYF. The CDR3 DNA reads as TGTGCCATTTGGGACACGGTCTACGAGCAGTACTTC.

The chain joins TRBV30 to TRBJ2-2; 7 nucleotides line up with TRBD1. Germline values: CDR1 GTSNPN, CDR2 SVGIG (reference sequence). Trimming removed 3 bases from V and 5 bases from J; junction bases left unmatched: 12. There are 16 residues in the CDR3. The chain's CDR3 is CAWSARRGRGTGELFF. In nucleotides, the CDR3 is TGTGCCTGGAGCGCTCGAAGAGGCAGGGGGACCGGGGAGCTGTTTTTT.

This clone was seen just once. This chain joins TRBV27 and TRBJ2-2; D possibly corresponds to TRBD2 (6 bases). The CDR3 contains 16 residues. Trimming cost V 5 bases and J 2 bases, with 15 bases left between them. Per germline, CDR1 MNHEY and CDR2 SMNVEV (reference sequence). CDR3 protein: CASSPWGSGNTGELFF. CDR3 DNA: TGTGCCAGCAGTCCCTGGGGTAGCGGCAACACCGGGGAGCTGTTTTTT.

This chain links TRBV28 with TRBJ2-1; a weak D match, TRBD1 (5 bases). The CDR3 consists of 15 residues. Germline loops: CDR1 MDHEN, CDR2 SYDVKM. Trimming took 2 bases from V and 0 from J, leaving 8 bases between them. CDR3: CASSLTQGSYNEQFF. The DNA of the CDR3 is TGTGCCAGCAGTTTAACGCAGGGCTCCTACAATGAGCAGTTCTTC.

The V call is TRBV12-5, the J call TRBJ2-1; D gene uncertain. This CDR3 comprises 13 residues. Germline CDR1 and CDR2: LGHNT and FRNRAP. The V gene lost 0 bases and the J gene lost 7 bases, with 7 bases spanning the gap. The CDR3 DNA reads TGTGCTAGTGGTTTGGTCGACGGGAATGAGCAGTTCTTC. It codes for CASGLVDGNEQFF. The variable domain in full, completed from reference TRBV12-5 and TRBJ2-1, reads DARVTQTPRHKVTEMGQEVTMRCQPILGHNTVFWYRQTMMQGLELLAYFRNRAPLDDSGMPKDRFSAEMPDATLATLKIQPSEPRDSAVYFCASGLVDGNEQFFGPGTRLTVL.

The J gene is TRBJ2-3, the V gene TRBV27, with 8 bases lining up with TRBD1. The germline V gene encodes CDR1 MNHEY and CDR2 SMNVEV (reference sequence). This CDR3 comprises 17 residues. V shed 5 bases and J 4 bases; nucleotides not matched to a gene: 14. The CDR3 region is CASSPYRGSTSADTQYF. Written as DNA, the CDR3 is TGTGCCAGCAGTCCGTACAGGGGGTCGACATCGGCAGATACGCAGTATTTT.

This chain uses TRBV28 with TRBJ2-4; D call uncertain. Germline V CDR1 and CDR2: MDHEN, SYDVKM. This CDR3 comprises 16 residues. Trimming pared 7 bases from V and 1 base from J, leaving 17 bases between. The CDR3 DNA is TGTGCCAGCACTTCCTTCTCTTATACTGCCAAAAACATTCAGTACTTC. It is translated as CASTSFSYTAKNIQYF.